The 21 T cell receptor beta chains below all came from one sample that was sequenced in a study of blood T cell repertoires in COVID-19. Libraries were prepared by immunoSEQ multiplex PCR; TCRdb keeps only in-frame clonotypes and omits some of them. The table lists more than 100,000 clones, just over 70% of them singletons. Input material: peripheral blood. The source is a human donor with acute or convalescent COVID-19. The donor label of this sample is uncertain.

The chain uses TRBV5-1 and TRBJ2-2, with TRBD1 identical over 7 bases. The CDR3 is 16 amino acids. The junction had 10 bases not matched to a gene; V was cut back by 4 bases and J by 4 bases. Germline V gene sequence: CDR1 SGHRS, CDR2 YFSETQ. DNA of the CDR3: TGCGCCAGCAGCCCCGGGACAGATCCGAGCACCGGGGAGCTGTTTTTT. It codes for CASSPGTDPSTGELFF.

This clone was seen once. V usage is TRBV5-1 and J usage is TRBJ2-5, with TRBD2 matching over 11 bases. This CDR3 is built from 17 residues. From germline, CDR1 is SGHRS and CDR2 YFSETQ. Trimming cost V 0 bases and J 1 base; bases outside gene matches: 5. The chain's CDR3 is CASSLVSGGAPQETQYF. The CDR3 DNA reads TGCGCCAGCAGCTTGGTTAGCGGGGGGGCCCCCCAAGAGACCCAGTACTTC.

In its sample, this clone was seen a few times. The chain couples TRBV12-2 to TRBJ1-4; the D call TRBD1 from the table was never checked on the DNA. TRBV12-2 is a pseudogene segment. CDR3 length equals 16 residues. Here the CDR3 reads CASRPTPGQKNEKLFF. The CDR3 DNA reads TGTGCAAGTCGCCCTACCCCGGGACAAAAGAATGAAAAACTGTTTTTT.

Here the CDR3 DNA reads TGTGCCAGCAGTTTGGGCCGGGGTGTCTTGGCTGAAGCTTTCTTT. This codes for CASSLGRGVLAEAFF. This sequence joins TRBV28 and TRBJ1-1, with D unclear. The CDR3 covers 15 residues. Trimming took off 3 bases at V and 6 bases at J, with 17 bases between the two ends. In germline, CDR1 is MDHEN, CDR2 SYDVKM.

The chain carries TRBV5-1 and TRBJ2-2; TRBD1 is a possible D gene (6 bases). Trimming took 2 bases from V and 7 from J, leaving 12 bases between them. Germline CDR1 and CDR2: SGHRS and YFSETQ. The CDR3 is made up of 14 amino acids. CDR3 amino acids: CASSFAGEHGELFF. The CDR3 DNA follows: TGCGCCAGCAGCTTCGCAGGGGAACACGGGGAGCTGTTTTTT.

This chain connects TRBV28 to TRBJ1-2; TRBD1 matches 8 bases. The V and J ends lost 5 bases and 1 base, in that order; junction bases with no gene match: 6. Germline lookup yields CDR1 MDHEN and CDR2 SYDVKM. The CDR3 runs to 15 residues. As DNA, the CDR3 is TGTGCCAGCAGTAAACAACAGGGGGTTAACTATGGCTACACCTTC. Protein sequence: CASSKQQGVNYGYTF.

The chain joins TRBV6-1 to TRBJ1-3; maybe TRBD1 (5 bases). Germline loops: CDR1 MNHNS, CDR2 SASEGT. The germline V and J ends were trimmed by 3 bases and 7 bases, with 16 bases remaining between them. This CDR3 spans 15 amino acids. The CDR3 DNA sequence: TGTGCCAGCAGTGACCCACAGGCGCTTAGGAACACCATATATTTT. Protein sequence: CASSDPQALRNTIYF.

The rearrangement uses TRBV7-6 and TRBJ2-3, with D possibly TRBD1 on 6 matching bases. The germline V gene has CDR1 SGHVS and CDR2 FNYEAQ. This CDR3 has 15 residues. The V and J ends lost 0 bases and 0 bases respectively, with 7 bases between them. The DNA for the CDR3 is TGTGCCAGCAGCTTAGCGGGGGCGAGCACAGATACGCAGTATTTT. It codes for CASSLAGASTDTQYF.

This chain links TRBV27 with TRBJ2-3; TRBD1 matches at 7 bases. Germline values: CDR1 MNHEY, CDR2 SMNVEV (reference sequence). The ends lost 2 bases at V and 1 base at J; junction bases unmatched: 3. The CDR3 loop spans 15 amino acids. CDR3 sequence: CASSLRGPRTDTQYF. The CDR3 DNA sequence: TGTGCCAGCAGTTTAAGGGGGCCTCGCACAGATACGCAGTATTTT.

The rearrangement joins TRBV7-8 to TRBJ2-7; D is perhaps TRBD1 (6 bases). The CDR3 has 12 residues. V gave up 5 bases and J gave up 3 bases, with 8 bases separating them. Germline V gene lookup returns CDR1 SGHVS and CDR2 FQNEAQ. Here the CDR3 DNA reads TGTGCCAGCAGCAGGACAGACTACGAGCAGTACTTC. Translated, it gives CASSRTDYEQYF.

This chain uses TRBV11-2 with TRBJ2-7; 7 bases match TRBD1. Unmatched junction bases numbered 2, after V lost 3 bases and J lost 0 bases. This CDR3 spans 14 amino acids. The germline gives CDR1 SGHAT, CDR2 FQNNGV. CDR3 loop: CASSLGQNSYEQYF. In nucleotides, the CDR3 is TGTGCCAGCAGCTTGGGACAGAACTCCTACGAGCAGTACTTC.

This chain joins TRBV18 and TRBJ1-2; 7 bases align to TRBD1. Germline CDR1 and CDR2: KGHSH and LQKENI. This CDR3 contains 14 residues. V shed 3 bases, J shed 4 bases, and the junction held 5 bases outside the gene matches. This CDR3 is CASSPDRVTYGYTF. In DNA, the CDR3 is TGTGCCAGCTCACCCGACAGGGTGACCTATGGCTACACCTTC.

The chain recombines TRBV5-1 with TRBJ1-2; TRBD1 matches 8 bases. V lost 4 bases and J lost 6; bases outside the gene matches: 8. This CDR3 contains 14 residues. CDR1 is SGHRS, CDR2 YFSETQ, per germline. This CDR3 reads CASSRTGGSNGYTF. CDR3 nucleotides: TGCGCCAGCAGCCGTACAGGGGGTAGTAATGGCTACACCTTC.

The chain has TRBV28 and TRBJ1-5, with D possibly TRBD1 on 6 matching bases. Between the trimmed V and J ends, which lost 7 bases and 2 bases, there was a span of 15 bases. From germline, CDR1 is MDHEN and CDR2 SYDVKM. CDR3 length: 15 amino acids. Written as DNA, the CDR3 is TGTGCCAGCATTGGGAACAGGGTGGGCAATCAGCCCCAGCATTTT. This sequence encodes CASIGNRVGNQPQHF.

The genes are TRBV3-1 (or the pseudogene TRBV3-2) and TRBJ2-1; 7 bases are a match to TRBD2. Germline CDR1 is LGHDT and CDR2 is YNNKEL (reference sequence). CDR3 length: 16 amino acids. V lost 4 bases to trimming and J lost 0 bases; unmatched junction nucleotides: 6. CDR3 amino acids: CASSPYGRSSYNEQFF. The CDR3 DNA sequence: TGTGCCAGCAGCCCCTACGGGAGGAGCTCCTACAATGAGCAGTTCTTC.

This clone showed up just a few times. The chain joins TRBV6-5 to TRBJ2-2; D is possibly TRBD1 (6 bases). Trimming shortened V by 7 bases and J by 2 bases, and 11 bases separated the two germline ends. The CDR3 consists of 14 residues. Germline V gene lookup returns CDR1 MNHEY and CDR2 SVGAGI. The CDR3 loop is CASKMDSNTGELFF. In nucleotides, the CDR3 is TGTGCCAGCAAAATGGACAGTAACACCGGGGAGCTGTTTTTT.

The chain carries TRBV19 and TRBJ2-7, with D possibly being TRBD1 (6 bases). The CDR3 totals 13 residues. Looked up from germline, CDR1 is LNHDA and CDR2 is SQIVND (reference sequence). Trimming took 3 bases from V and 3 from J, leaving 9 bases between them. The DNA of the CDR3 is TGTGCCAGTAGTATGCTACAGGGCTACGAGCAGTACTTC. As protein: CASSMLQGYEQYF.

The chain joins TRBV5-6 to TRBJ1-5, with D maybe TRBD1 (5 bases). Trimming took off 2 bases at V and 2 bases at J, with 11 bases between the two ends. Per the germline V gene, CDR1 is SGHDT and CDR2 is YYEEEE. The CDR3 is 15 residues long. The CDR3 coding sequence is TGTGCCAGCAGCTTAAGGGGAGGTGGCAATCAGCCCCAGCATTTT. Its translation is CASSLRGGGNQPQHF.

CDR3 nucleotide sequence: TGCGCCAGCAGCTTGGGATTACAGGGAAGGCGTGAAAAACTGTTTTTT. This encodes CASSLGLQGRREKLFF. The chain recombines TRBV5-1 with TRBJ1-4; D is perhaps TRBD1 (6 bases). Trimming took off 0 bases at V and 7 bases at J, with 16 bases between the two ends. The CDR3 loop spans 16 amino acids. Germline V gives CDR1 SGHRS, CDR2 YFSETQ.

This rearrangement joins TRBV12-3 or TRBV12-4 to TRBJ2-1; D is ambiguous. V dropped 3 bases and J dropped 8 bases, with 5 bases sitting between them. This CDR3 region has 11 residues. The CDR3 DNA sequence: TGTGCCAGCAGTTTGTATCATGAGCAGTTCTTC. Its translation is CASSLYHEQFF.

The V call is TRBV18, the J call TRBJ2-2; TRBD1 matches 7 bases. Germline CDR1 KGHSH, CDR2 LQKENI. The CDR3 totals 15 residues. V was clipped by 3 bases and J by 4 bases; unmatched bases: 5. CDR3 sequence (DNA): TGTGCCAGCTCACCCACAGGGGCGCCCACCGGGGAGCTGTTTTTT. Translation gives CASSPTGAPTGELFF.